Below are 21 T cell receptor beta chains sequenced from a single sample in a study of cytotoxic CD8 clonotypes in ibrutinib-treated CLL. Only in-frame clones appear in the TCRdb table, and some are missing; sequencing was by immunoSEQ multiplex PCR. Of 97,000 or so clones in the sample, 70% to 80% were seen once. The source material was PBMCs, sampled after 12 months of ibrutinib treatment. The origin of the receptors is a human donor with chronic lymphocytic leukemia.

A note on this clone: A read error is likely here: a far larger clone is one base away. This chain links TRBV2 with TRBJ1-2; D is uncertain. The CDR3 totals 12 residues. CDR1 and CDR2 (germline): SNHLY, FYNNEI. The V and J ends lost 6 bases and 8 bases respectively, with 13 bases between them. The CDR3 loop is CASSQDSEGYTF. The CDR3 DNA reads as TGTGCCAGCAGCCAAGATTCAGAAGGCTACACCTTC.

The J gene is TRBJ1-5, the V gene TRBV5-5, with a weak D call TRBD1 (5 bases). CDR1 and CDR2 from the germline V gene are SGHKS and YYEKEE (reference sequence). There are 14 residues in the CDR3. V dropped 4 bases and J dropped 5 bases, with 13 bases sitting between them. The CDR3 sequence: CASSPAGWDQPQHF. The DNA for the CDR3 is TGTGCCAGCAGCCCCGCAGGGTGGGATCAGCCCCAGCATTTT.

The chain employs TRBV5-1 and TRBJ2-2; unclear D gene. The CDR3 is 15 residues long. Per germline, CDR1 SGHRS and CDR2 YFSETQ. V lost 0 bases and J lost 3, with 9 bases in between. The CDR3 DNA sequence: TGCGCCAGCAGCTTGGACCCAGAGGACACCGGGGAGCTGTTTTTT. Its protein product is CASSLDPEDTGELFF.

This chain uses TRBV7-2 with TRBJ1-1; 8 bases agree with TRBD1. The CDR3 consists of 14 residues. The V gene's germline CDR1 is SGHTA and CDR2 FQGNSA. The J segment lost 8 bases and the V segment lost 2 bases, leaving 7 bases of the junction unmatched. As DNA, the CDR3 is TGTGCCAGCAGCTTAAATCAGGGGGACAGGGAAGCTTTCTTT. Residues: CASSLNQGDREAFF.

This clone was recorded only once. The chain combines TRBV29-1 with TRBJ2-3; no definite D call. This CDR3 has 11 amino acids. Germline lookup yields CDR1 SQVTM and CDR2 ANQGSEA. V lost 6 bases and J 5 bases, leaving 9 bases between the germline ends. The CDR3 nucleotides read TGCAGCGTCCGTCCCGGAGATACGCAGTATTTT. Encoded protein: CSVRPGDTQYF.

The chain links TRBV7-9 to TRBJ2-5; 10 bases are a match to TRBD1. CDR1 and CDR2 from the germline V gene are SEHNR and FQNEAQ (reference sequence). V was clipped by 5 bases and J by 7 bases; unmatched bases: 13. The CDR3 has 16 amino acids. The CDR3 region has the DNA TGTGCCAGCAGCACTTCCGGGACAGGGGTCCTCGGGACCCAGTACTTC. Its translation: CASSTSGTGVLGTQYF.

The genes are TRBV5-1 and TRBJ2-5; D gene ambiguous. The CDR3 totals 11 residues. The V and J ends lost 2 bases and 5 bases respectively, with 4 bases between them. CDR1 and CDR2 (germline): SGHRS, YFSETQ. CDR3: CASSFSETQYF. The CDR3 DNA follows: TGCGCCAGCAGCTTCAGCGAGACCCAGTACTTC.

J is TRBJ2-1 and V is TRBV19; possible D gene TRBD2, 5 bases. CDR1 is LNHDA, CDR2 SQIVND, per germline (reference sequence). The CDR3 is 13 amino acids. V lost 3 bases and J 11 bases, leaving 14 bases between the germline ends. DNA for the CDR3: TGTGCCAGTAGTATCCCGACGGGGAGAAAGCAGTTCTTC. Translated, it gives CASSIPTGRKQFF.

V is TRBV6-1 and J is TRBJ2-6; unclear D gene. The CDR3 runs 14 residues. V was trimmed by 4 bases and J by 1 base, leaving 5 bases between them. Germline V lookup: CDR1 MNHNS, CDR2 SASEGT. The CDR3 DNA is TGTGCCAGCAGTGGGGCTTCTGGGGCCAACGTCCTGACTTTC. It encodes CASSGASGANVLTF.

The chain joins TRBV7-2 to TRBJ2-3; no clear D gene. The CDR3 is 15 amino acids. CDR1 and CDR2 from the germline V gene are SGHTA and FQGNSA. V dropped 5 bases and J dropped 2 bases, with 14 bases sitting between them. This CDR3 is CASSPSGTDTDTQYF. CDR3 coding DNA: TGTGCCAGCAGCCCATCGGGCACTGACACAGATACGCAGTATTTT.

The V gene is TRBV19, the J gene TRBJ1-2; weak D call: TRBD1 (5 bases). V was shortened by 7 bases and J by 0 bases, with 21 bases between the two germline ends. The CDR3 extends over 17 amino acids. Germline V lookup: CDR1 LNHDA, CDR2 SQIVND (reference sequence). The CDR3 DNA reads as TGTGCCAGTAACGCCGCGACAGCGAGTCGAGCTAACTATGGCTACACCTTC. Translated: CASNAATASRANYGYTF.

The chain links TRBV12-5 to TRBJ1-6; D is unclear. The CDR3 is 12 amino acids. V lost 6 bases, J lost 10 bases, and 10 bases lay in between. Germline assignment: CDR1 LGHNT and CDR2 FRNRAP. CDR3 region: CASGTHSSPLHF. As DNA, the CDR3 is TGTGCTAGTGGCACACACAGCTCACCCCTCCACTTT.

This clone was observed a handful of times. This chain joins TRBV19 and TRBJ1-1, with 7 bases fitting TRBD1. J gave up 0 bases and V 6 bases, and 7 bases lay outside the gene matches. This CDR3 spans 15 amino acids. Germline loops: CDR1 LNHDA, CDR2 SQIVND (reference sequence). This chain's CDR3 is CASRAVDRVNTEAFF. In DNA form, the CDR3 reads TGTGCCAGTAGGGCGGTTGACAGGGTGAACACTGAAGCTTTCTTT.

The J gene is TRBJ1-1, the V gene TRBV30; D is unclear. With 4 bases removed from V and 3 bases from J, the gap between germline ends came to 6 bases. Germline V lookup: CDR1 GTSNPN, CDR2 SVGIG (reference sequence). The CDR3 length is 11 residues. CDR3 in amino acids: CAWTMDTEAFF. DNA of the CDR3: TGTGCCTGGACGATGGACACTGAAGCTTTCTTT.

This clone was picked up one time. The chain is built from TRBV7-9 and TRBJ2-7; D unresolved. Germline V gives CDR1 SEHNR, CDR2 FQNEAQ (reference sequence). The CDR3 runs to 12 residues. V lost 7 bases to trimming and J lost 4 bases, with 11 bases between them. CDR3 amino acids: CASNPLIYEQYF. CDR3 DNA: TGTGCCAGCAACCCTTTGATATACGAGCAGTACTTC.

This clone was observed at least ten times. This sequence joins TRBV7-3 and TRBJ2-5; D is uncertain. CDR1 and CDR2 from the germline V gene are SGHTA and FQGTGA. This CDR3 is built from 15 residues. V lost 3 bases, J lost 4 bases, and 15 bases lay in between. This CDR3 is CASSFSARIGETQYF. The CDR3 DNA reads TGTGCCAGCAGCTTTTCGGCCCGGATAGGAGAGACCCAGTACTTC.

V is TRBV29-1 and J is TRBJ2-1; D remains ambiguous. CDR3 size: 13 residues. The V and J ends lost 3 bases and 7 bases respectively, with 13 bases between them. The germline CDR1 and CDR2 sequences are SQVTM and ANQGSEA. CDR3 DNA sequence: TGCAGCGTTGAGGTAGCCTATGGGAATGAGCAGTTCTTC. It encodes CSVEVAYGNEQFF.

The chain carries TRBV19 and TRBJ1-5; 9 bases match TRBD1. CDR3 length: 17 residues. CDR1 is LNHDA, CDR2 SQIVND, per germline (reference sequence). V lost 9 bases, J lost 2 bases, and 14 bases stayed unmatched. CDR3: CASRTGGIDLGNQPQHF. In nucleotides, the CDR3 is TGTGCCAGCCGAACAGGGGGCATAGATCTGGGCAATCAGCCCCAGCATTTT.

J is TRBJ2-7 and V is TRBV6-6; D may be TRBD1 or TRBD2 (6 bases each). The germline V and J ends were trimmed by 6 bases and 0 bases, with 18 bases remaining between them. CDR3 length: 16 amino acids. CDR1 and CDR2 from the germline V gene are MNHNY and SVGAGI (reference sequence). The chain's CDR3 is CASSRRPGGGSYEQYF. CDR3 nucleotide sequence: TGTGCCAGCAGCCGACGTCCCGGGGGCGGCTCCTACGAGCAGTACTTC.

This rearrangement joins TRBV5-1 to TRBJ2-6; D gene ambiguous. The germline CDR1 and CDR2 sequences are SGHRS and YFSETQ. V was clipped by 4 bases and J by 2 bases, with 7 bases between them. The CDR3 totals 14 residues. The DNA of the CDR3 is TGCGCCAGCAGCCAGGTCCCTGGGGCCAACGTCCTGACTTTC. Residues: CASSQVPGANVLTF.

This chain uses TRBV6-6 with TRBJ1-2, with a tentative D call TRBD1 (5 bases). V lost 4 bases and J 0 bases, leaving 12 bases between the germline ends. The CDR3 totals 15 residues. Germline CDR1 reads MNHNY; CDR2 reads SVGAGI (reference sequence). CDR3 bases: TGTGCCAGCAGTTCCGAGACAGATCCTAACTATGGCTACACCTTC. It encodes CASSSETDPNYGYTF.